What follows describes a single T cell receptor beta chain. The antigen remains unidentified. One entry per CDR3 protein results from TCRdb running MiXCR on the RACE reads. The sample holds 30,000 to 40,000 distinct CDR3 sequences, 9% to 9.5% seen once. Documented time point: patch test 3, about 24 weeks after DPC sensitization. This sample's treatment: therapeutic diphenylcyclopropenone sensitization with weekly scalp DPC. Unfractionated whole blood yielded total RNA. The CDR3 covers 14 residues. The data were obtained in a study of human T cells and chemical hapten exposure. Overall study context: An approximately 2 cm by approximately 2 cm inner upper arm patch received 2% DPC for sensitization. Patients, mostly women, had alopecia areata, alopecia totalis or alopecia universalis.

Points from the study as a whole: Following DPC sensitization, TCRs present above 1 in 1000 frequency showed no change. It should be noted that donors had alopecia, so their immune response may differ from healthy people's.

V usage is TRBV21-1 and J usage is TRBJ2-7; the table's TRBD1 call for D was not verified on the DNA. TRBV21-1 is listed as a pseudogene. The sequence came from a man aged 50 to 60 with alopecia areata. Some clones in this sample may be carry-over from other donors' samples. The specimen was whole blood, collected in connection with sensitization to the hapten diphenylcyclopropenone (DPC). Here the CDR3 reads CASSKAGHTYEQYF. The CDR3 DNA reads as TGTGCCAGCAGCAAAGCGGGACACACCTACGAGCAGTACTTC.